This passage covers 16 T cell receptor beta chains from one sample sequenced in a study of blood T cells in healthy people across ages. Next came a second PCR, run for about 7 to 12 cycles, which used a sample-barcoded 5' primer along with a J-beta primer mix. Each CDR3 protein gets one entry after TCRdb re-called the 5' RACE reads with MiXCR. Among nearly 1 million distinct CDR3 sequences listed, roughly half were seen once. Material for sequencing was blood. The receptors here all came from a woman aged 55-75 years in good health.

This chain connects TRBV2 to TRBJ2-1, with 13 positions matching TRBD2. The CDR3 consists of 17 residues. Per the germline V gene, CDR1 is SNHLY and CDR2 is FYNNEI. J was trimmed by 6 bases and V by 6 bases; bases with no gene match: 11. CDR3 DNA sequence: TGTGCCAGCAGACCCTCTCTACTAGCGGGAGGGTCCAATGAGCAGTTCTTC. Translation gives CASRPSLLAGGSNEQFF.

The rearrangement uses TRBV29-1 and TRBJ2-5; possible D gene TRBD2, 7 bases. V dropped 6 bases and J dropped 11 bases, with 25 bases sitting between them. CDR1 and CDR2 from the germline V gene are SQVTM and ANQGSEA. The CDR3 is 14 residues long. CDR3 DNA: TGCAGCGTACAAAGGGGGGGAGGGGGTAATGAGCAGTACTTC. Protein: CSVQRGGGGNEQYF.

This clonotype appeared a few times. This rearrangement joins TRBV13 to TRBJ2-7; TRBD2 matches at 10 bases. Per the germline V gene, CDR1 is PRHDT and CDR2 is FYEKMQ (reference sequence). The CDR3 is 14 residues long. V shed 7 bases and J 3 bases; nucleotides not matched to a gene: 6. The CDR3 DNA reads TGTGCCAGCAAGAGCGGGAGGGCCAGCTACGAGCAGTACTTC. Amino acids: CASKSGRASYEQYF.

This clonotype came up a few times. The chain carries TRBV6-2 or TRBV6-3 and TRBJ2-7, with D tentatively TRBD2 (6 bases). The germline CDR1 and CDR2 sequences are MNHEY and SVGEGT. Trimming pared 6 bases from V and 0 bases from J, leaving 15 bases between. This CDR3 has 15 amino acids. CDR3 loop: CASRNYPGSSYEQYF. CDR3 nucleotides: TGTGCCAGCAGGAATTATCCCGGGAGCTCCTACGAGCAGTACTTC.

This clonotype appeared once. The V and J genes are TRBV12-3 or TRBV12-4 and TRBJ2-1; TRBD2 aligns across 12 bases. The V segment lost 0 bases and the J segment 6 bases; nucleotides outside the gene matches: 18. The CDR3 loop spans 21 amino acids. The CDR3 loop reads CASSLAFLASGRALGVNEQFF. CDR3 DNA: TGTGCCAGCAGTTTAGCTTTTCTGGCTAGCGGGAGGGCCTTGGGGGTCAATGAGCAGTTCTTC.

The CDR3 reads CASGPWVAGAGSYEQYF. DNA of the CDR3: TGTGCCAGCGGACCCTGGGTAGCGGGAGCAGGATCCTACGAGCAGTACTTC. This sequence joins TRBV6-5 and TRBJ2-7; 9 bases match TRBD2. V dropped 8 bases and J dropped 1; count of bases not matched to a gene: 15. This CDR3 is 17 amino acids long. CDR1 is MNHEY, CDR2 SVGAGI, per germline.

This clonotype showed up just a few times. The chain joins TRBV7-2 to TRBJ2-5, with D perhaps being TRBD1 or TRBD2 (7 bases each). Germline-derived CDR1 and CDR2 are SGHTA and FQGNSA. V was trimmed by 5 bases and J by 5 bases, leaving 18 bases between them. The CDR3 extends over 15 amino acids. The CDR3 sequence is CASSPKGAGDETQYF. CDR3 nucleotides: TGTGCCAGCAGCCCCAAGGGGGCGGGAGATGAGACCCAGTACTTC.

Comment on this clonotype: Its ends do not fully match the called genes, so a read error is possible. The chain employs TRBV14 and TRBJ2-5; TRBD2 agrees at 7 bases. The CDR3 is 11 amino acids. Looked up from germline, CDR1 is SGHDN and CDR2 is FVKESK. Here the CDR3 DNA reads TGTGCCAGCAGCCGGCGGGAGACCCGGTACTTC. As protein: CASSRRETRYF.

The V gene is TRBV6-2 or TRBV6-3, the J gene TRBJ2-1; weak D call: TRBD1 (5 bases). Looked up from germline, CDR1 is MNHEY and CDR2 is SVGEGT. The germline V and J ends were trimmed by 2 bases and 8 bases, with 13 bases remaining between them. This CDR3 has 14 residues. The CDR3 protein is CASSYGAGYYEQFF. The CDR3 DNA reads TGTGCCAGCAGTTACGGGGCAGGGTACTATGAGCAGTTCTTC.

The V gene is TRBV20-1, the J gene TRBJ2-6; D uncertain. V gave up 1 base and J gave up 0 bases, with 13 bases separating them. This CDR3 region has 17 residues. The germline V gene encodes CDR1 DFQATT and CDR2 SNEGSKA (reference sequence). The CDR3 sequence: CSARGLFQNSGANVLTF. CDR3 bases: TGCAGTGCTAGAGGCCTTTTTCAGAACTCTGGGGCCAACGTCCTGACTTTC.

This clonotype was observed a handful of times. The V and J genes are TRBV21-1 and TRBJ2-7. TRBV21-1 represents a pseudogene. This CDR3 spans 15 amino acids. The DNA for the CDR3 is TGTGCCAGCAGCCCACGTCCAGGACGCCGGTACGAGCAGTACTTC. Translated: CASSPRPGRRYEQYF.

J is TRBJ2-7 and V is TRBV18; D perhaps matches TRBD2 (5 bases). This CDR3 has 14 amino acids. V gave up 4 bases and J gave up 3 bases, with 13 bases separating them. Germline loops: CDR1 KGHSH, CDR2 LQKENI. The CDR3 loop is CASSRADGFYEQYF. The CDR3 DNA is TGTGCCAGCTCACGAGCGGACGGGTTCTACGAGCAGTACTTC.

This chain connects TRBV30 to TRBJ2-4; D call uncertain. Deletions cut 3 bases from V and 1 base from J, with 13 bases between. From germline, CDR1 is GTSNPN and CDR2 SVGIG (reference sequence). The CDR3 consists of 15 residues. In nucleotides, the CDR3 is TGTGCCTGGAGGCGCGAACTTGAGGCCAAAAACATTCAGTACTTC. Its protein is CAWRRELEAKNIQYF.

Comment on this clonotype: Sequence at one end of the junction differs from germline and may be a read error. The V call is TRBV12-3 or TRBV12-4, the J call TRBJ2-3; D is perhaps TRBD2 (6 bases). The CDR3 is 14 residues long. CDR3 protein: CASSLGGAGREQYF. For the CDR3, the DNA is TGTGCCAGCAGCCTCGGAGGGGCAGGGCGTGAGCAGTATTTC.

Concerning this clonotype: Here the CDR3 omits its conserved ending phenylalanine or tryptophan, so a read error is the likely source. The genes are TRBV29-1 and TRBJ2-1; maybe TRBD1 (5 bases). V was trimmed by 5 bases and J by 4 bases, leaving 9 bases between them. The CDR3 extends over 12 amino acids. Germline V CDR1 and CDR2: SQVTM, ANQGSEA. CDR3 residues: CSVQYRYNEQFL. CDR3 bases: TGCAGCGTTCAATACAGGTACAATGAGCAGTTCTTG.

The chain employs TRBV4-3 and TRBJ2-5; TRBD2 might be the D (5 bases). CDR1 and CDR2 (germline): LGHNA, YSLEER. Trimming removed 4 bases from V and 2 bases from J, with 20 bases in between. The CDR3 extends over 17 amino acids. The CDR3 sequence: CASSPTGDYRVQETQYF. The CDR3 DNA reads as TGCGCCAGCAGCCCTACGGGCGACTATAGAGTACAAGAGACCCAGTACTTC.